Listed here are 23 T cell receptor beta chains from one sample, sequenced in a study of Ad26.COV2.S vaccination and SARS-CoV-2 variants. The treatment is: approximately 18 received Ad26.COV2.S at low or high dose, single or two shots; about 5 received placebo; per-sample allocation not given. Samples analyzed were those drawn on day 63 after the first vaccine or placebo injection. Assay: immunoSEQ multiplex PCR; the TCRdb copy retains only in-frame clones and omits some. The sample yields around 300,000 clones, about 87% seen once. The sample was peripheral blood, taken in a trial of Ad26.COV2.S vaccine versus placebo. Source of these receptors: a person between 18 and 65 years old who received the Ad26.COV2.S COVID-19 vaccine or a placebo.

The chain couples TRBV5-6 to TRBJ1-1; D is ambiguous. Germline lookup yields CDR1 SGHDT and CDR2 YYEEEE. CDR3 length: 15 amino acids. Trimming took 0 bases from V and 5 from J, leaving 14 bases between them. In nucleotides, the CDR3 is TGTGCCAGCAGCTTGGATGGGATGAGTCGAACTGAAGCTTTCTTT. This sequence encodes CASSLDGMSRTEAFF.

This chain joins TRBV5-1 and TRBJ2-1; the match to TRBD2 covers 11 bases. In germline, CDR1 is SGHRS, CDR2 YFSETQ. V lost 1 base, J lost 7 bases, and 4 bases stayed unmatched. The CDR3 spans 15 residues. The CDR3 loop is CASSLTSGGRNEQFF. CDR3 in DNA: TGCGCCAGCAGCTTGACTAGCGGGGGTCGGAATGAGCAGTTCTTC.

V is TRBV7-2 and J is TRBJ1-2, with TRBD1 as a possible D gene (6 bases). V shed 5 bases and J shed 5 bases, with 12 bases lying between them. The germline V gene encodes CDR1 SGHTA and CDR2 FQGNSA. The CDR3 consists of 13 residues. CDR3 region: CASSPTTGYGYTF. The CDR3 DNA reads TGTGCCAGCAGCCCGACAACAGGGTATGGCTACACCTTC.

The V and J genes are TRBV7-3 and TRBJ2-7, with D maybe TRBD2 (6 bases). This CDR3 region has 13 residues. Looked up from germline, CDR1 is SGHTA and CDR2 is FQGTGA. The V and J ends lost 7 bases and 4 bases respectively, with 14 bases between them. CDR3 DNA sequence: TGTGCCAGCATGCCCCCTGGGGGGTACGAGCAGTACTTC. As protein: CASMPPGGYEQYF.

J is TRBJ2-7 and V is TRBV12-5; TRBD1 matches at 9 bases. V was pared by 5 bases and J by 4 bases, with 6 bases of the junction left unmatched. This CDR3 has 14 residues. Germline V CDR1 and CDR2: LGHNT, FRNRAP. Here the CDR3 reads CASGTGTGLYEQYF. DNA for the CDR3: TGTGCTAGTGGTACCGGGACAGGGCTTTACGAGCAGTACTTC.

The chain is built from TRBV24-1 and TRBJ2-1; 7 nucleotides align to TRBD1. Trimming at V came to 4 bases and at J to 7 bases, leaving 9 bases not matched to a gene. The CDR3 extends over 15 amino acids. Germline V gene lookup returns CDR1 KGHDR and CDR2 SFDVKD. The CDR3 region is CATSDPSTGTNEQFF. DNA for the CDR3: TGTGCCACCAGTGACCCGTCGACAGGGACAAATGAGCAGTTCTTC.

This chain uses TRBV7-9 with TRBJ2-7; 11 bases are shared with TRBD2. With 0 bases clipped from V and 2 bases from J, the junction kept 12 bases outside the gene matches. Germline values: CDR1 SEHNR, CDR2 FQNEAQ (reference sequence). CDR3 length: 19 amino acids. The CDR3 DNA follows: TGTGCCAGCAGCTTAGCGGCGGCTAGCGGGAGGACCAGGACCTACGAGCAGTACTTC. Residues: CASSLAAASGRTRTYEQYF.

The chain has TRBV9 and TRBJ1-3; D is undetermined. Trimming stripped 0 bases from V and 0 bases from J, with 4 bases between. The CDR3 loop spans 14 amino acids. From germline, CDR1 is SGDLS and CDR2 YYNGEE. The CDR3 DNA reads TGTGCCAGCAGCGTAGAAATCTCTGGAAACACCATATATTTT. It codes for CASSVEISGNTIYF.

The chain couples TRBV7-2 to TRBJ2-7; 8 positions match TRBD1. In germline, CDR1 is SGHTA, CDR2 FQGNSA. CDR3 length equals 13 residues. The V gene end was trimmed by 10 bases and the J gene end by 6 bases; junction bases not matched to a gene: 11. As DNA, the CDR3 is TGTGCCACAAAAGGGACAGGAAAAGTCGAGCAGTACTTC. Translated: CATKGTGKVEQYF.

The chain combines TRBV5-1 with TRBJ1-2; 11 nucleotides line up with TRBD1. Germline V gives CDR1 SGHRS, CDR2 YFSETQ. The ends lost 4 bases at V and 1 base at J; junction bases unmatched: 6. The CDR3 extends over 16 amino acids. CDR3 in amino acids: CASSTGQGANNYGYTF. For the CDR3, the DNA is TGCGCCAGCAGCACCGGACAGGGGGCGAATAACTATGGCTACACCTTC.

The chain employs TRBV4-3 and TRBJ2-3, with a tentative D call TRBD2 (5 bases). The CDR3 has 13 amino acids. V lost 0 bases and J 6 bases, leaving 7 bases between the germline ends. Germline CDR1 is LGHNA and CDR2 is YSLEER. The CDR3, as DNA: TGCGCCAGCAGCCAAGATCCGGGGGATACGCAGTATTTT. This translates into CASSQDPGDTQYF.

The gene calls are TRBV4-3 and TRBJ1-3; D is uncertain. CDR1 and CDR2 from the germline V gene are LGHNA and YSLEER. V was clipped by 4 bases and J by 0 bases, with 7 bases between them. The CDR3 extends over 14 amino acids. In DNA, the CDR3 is TGCGCCAGCAGCCCCAGTGCCTCTGGAAACACCATATATTTT. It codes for CASSPSASGNTIYF.

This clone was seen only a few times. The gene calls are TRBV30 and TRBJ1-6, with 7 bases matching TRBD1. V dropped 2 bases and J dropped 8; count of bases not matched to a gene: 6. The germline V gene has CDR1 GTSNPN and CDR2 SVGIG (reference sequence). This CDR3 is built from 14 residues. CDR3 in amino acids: CAWSIGQVHSPLHF. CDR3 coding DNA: TGTGCCTGGAGTATAGGACAGGTCCATTCACCCCTCCACTTT.

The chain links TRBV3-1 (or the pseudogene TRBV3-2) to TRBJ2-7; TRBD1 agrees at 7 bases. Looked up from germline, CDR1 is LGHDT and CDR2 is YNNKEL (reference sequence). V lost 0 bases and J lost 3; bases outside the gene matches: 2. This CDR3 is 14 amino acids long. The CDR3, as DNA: TGTGCCAGCAGCCAAGAAGCAGGGGGCTACGAGCAGTACTTC. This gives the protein CASSQEAGGYEQYF.

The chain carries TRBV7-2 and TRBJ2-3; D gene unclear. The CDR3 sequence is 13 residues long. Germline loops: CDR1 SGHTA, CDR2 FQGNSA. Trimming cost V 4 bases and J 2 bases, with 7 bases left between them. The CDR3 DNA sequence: TGTGCCAGCAGCTCCTTTACCACAGATACGCAGTATTTT. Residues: CASSSFTTDTQYF. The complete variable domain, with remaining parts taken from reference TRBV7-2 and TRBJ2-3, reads GAGVSQSPSNKVTEKGKDVELRCDPISGHTALYWYRQSLGQGLEFLIYFQGNSAPDKSGLPSDRFSAERTGGSVSTLTIQRTQQEDSAVYLCASSSFTTDTQYFGPGTRLTVL.

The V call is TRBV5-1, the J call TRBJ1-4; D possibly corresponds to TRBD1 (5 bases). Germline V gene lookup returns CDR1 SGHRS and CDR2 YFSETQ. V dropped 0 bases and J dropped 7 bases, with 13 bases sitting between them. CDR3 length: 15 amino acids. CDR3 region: CASSLVEAGGEKLFF. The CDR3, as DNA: TGCGCCAGCAGCTTGGTGGAGGCCGGGGGTGAAAAACTGTTTTTT. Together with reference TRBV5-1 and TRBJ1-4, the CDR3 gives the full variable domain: KAGVTQTPRYLIKTRGQQVTLSCSPISGHRSVSWYQQTPGQGLQFLFEYFSETQRNKGNFPGRFSGRQFSNSRSEMNVSTLELGDSALYLCASSLVEAGGEKLFFGSGTQLSVL.

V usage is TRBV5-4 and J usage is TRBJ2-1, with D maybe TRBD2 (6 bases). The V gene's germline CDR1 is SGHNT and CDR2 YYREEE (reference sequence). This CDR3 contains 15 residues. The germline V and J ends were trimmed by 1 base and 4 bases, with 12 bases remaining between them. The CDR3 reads CASSLQSGAYNEQFF. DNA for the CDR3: TGTGCCAGCAGCTTGCAATCGGGAGCTTACAATGAGCAGTTCTTC.

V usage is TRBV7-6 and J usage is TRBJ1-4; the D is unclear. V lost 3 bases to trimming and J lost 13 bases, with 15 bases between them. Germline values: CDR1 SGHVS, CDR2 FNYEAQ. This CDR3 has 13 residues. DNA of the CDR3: TGTGCCAGCAGCTTGTCCGTCGATGCTAGACTGTTTTTT. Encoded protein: CASSLSVDARLFF.

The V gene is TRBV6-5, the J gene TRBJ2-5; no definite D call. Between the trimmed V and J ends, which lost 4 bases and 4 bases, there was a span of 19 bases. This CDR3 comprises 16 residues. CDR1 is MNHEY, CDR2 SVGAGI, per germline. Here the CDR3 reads CASSSLTTLQPETQYF. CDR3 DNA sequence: TGTGCCAGCAGTTCTTTAACGACCCTTCAACCAGAGACCCAGTACTTC.

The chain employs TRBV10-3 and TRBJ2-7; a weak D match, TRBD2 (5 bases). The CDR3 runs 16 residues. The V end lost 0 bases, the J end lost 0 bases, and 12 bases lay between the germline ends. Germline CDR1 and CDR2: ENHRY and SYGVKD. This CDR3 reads CAISESRADSSYEQYF. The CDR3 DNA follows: TGTGCCATCAGTGAGTCGAGGGCCGATAGCTCCTACGAGCAGTACTTC.

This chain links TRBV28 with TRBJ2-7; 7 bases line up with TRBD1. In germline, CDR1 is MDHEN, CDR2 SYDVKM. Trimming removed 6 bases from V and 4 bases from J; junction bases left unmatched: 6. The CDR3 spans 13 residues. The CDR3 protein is CASRSTGAYEQYF. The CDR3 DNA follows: TGTGCCAGCAGATCCACAGGGGCGTACGAGCAGTACTTC.

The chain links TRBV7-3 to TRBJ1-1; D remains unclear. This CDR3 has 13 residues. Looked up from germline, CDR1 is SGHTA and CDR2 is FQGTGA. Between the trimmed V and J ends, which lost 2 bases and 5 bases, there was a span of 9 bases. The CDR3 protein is CASSLRRPTEAFF. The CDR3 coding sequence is TGTGCCAGCAGCTTACGCCGGCCGACTGAAGCTTTCTTT. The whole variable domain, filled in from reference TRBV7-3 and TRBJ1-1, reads GAGVSQTPSNKVTEKGKYVELRCDPISGHTALYWYRQSLGQGPEFLIYFQGTGAADDSGLPNDRFFAVRPEGSVSTLKIQRTERGDSAVYLCASSLRRPTEAFFGQGTRLTVV.

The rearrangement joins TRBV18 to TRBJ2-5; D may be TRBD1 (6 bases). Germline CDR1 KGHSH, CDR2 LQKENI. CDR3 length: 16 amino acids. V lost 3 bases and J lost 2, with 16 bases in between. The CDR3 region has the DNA TGTGCCAGCTCACCGGTCGCCGGGACACAGCAAGAGACCCAGTACTTC. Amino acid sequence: CASSPVAGTQQETQYF.